The next 22 T cell receptor beta chains were all read from a single sample in a study of CD8 T cells in Susac syndrome (dated by TCRdb to between 2018 and 2021). Receptors were amplified or captured by the immunoSEQ multiplex PCR assay. RNA was extracted using the RNeasy kit, and roughly 0.5 to 1 microgram was reverse transcribed with random hexamers. The public reads were reprocessed in TCRdb via fastp at Q25 and MiXCR, keeping in-frame beta chains. Rows are combined by CDR3 protein, so each entry shows the most common genes and DNA. This sample is represented by some 96,000 distinct CDR3 sequences; roughly 94% of them were singletons. The ten largest account for about 0.3% of the sample. Sequencing was done on a sample of CD4+ T cells from PBMCs. These receptor sequences come from a human donor with Susac syndrome.

DNA of the CDR3: TGTGCCAGCGGAGAACAGGGGTTCGAGTCGACAGATACGCAGTATTTT. This codes for CASGEQGFESTDTQYF. The V gene is TRBV11-2, the J gene TRBJ2-3, with 7 bases lining up with TRBD1. The CDR3 is 16 amino acids. The germline CDR1 and CDR2 sequences are SGHAT and FQNNGV. J was trimmed by 3 bases and V by 8 bases; bases with no gene match: 14.

The chain links TRBV30 to TRBJ1-2, with D possibly being TRBD1 (5 bases). Between the trimmed V and J ends, which lost 7 bases and 4 bases, there was a span of 16 bases. Germline assignment: CDR1 GTSNPN and CDR2 SVGIG (reference sequence). The CDR3 spans 13 residues. The CDR3 here is CAFLRDEGYGYTF. The CDR3 nucleotides are TGTGCCTTTCTCAGGGATGAGGGCTATGGCTACACCTTC.

The chain carries TRBV20-1 and TRBJ2-7; D is perhaps TRBD1 or TRBD2 (5 bases each). Germline CDR1 is DFQATT and CDR2 is SNEGSKA (reference sequence). This CDR3 has 15 residues. Trimming shortened V by 5 bases and J by 8 bases, and 25 bases separated the two germline ends. CDR3 in amino acids: CSAQTFGTPDVQQYF. DNA of the CDR3: TGCAGTGCTCAGACGTTCGGGACCCCTGACGTCCAGCAGTACTTC.

The V and J genes are TRBV27 and TRBJ2-5; D is unclear. The CDR3 consists of 13 residues. Deletions cut 3 bases from V and 2 bases from J, with 7 bases between. CDR1 is MNHEY, CDR2 SMNVEV, per germline (reference sequence). In DNA, the CDR3 is TGTGCCAGCAGTTTCGACCCACAAGAGACCCAGTACTTC. Residues: CASSFDPQETQYF.

The V gene is TRBV20-1, the J gene TRBJ2-5; D is unclear. CDR3 length equals 12 residues. Germline V gene data show CDR1 as DFQATT and CDR2 as SNEGSKA (reference sequence). V shed 0 bases and J shed 5 bases, with 7 bases lying between them. CDR3 sequence: CSARDQRETQYF. CDR3 bases: TGCAGTGCTAGAGATCAACGGGAGACCCAGTACTTC.

This clonotype was counted only a few times. This chain uses TRBV11-2 with TRBJ2-1; D call uncertain. Trimming took off 5 bases at V and 4 bases at J, with 6 bases between the two ends. The length of the CDR3 is 12 residues. Germline lookup yields CDR1 SGHAT and CDR2 FQNNGV. CDR3 protein: CASSPGYNEQFF. CDR3 DNA sequence: TGTGCCAGCAGCCCAGGTTACAATGAGCAGTTCTTC.

The chain has TRBV5-1 and TRBJ2-3, with a tentative D call TRBD2 (5 bases). The CDR3 length is 15 residues. V lost 4 bases to trimming and J lost 2 bases, with 14 bases between them. Germline CDR1 is SGHRS and CDR2 is YFSETQ. Written as DNA, the CDR3 is TGCGCCAGCAGCAGGGAGCGGACTGACACAGATACGCAGTATTTT. It translates to CASSRERTDTDTQYF.

V gene TRBV5-1 combines with J gene TRBJ2-7, with D unclear. From germline, CDR1 is SGHRS and CDR2 YFSETQ. V was shortened by 2 bases and J by 3 bases, with 6 bases between the two germline ends. The CDR3 loop spans 12 amino acids. CDR3 DNA: TGCGCCAGCAGCTTTGACAACTACGAGCAGTACTTC. It codes for CASSFDNYEQYF.

This sequence joins TRBV7-2 and TRBJ2-7; 9 nucleotides align to TRBD1. This CDR3 spans 16 amino acids. Germline V gives CDR1 SGHTA, CDR2 FQGNSA. V gave up 5 bases and J gave up 3 bases; unmatched junction bases: 11. Here the CDR3 DNA reads TGTGCCAGCAGCCATGAGGGGGGGACAGGGTACTACGAGCAGTACTTC. It specifies CASSHEGGTGYYEQYF.

The chain has TRBV30 and TRBJ1-5, with unresolved D. Germline CDR1 reads GTSNPN; CDR2 reads SVGIG (reference sequence). The CDR3 consists of 16 residues. V dropped 4 bases and J dropped 2 bases, with 18 bases sitting between them. The CDR3 DNA reads as TGTGCCTGGAACCCGCCGTGGGGTGACGGCAATCAGCCCCAGCATTTT. Amino acid sequence: CAWNPPWGDGNQPQHF.

CDR3 sequence (DNA): TGTGCCAGCTCACCGACAGGGAATGACGAGCAGTACTTC. It codes for CASSPTGNDEQYF. The chain recombines TRBV18 with TRBJ2-7; 7 bases line up with TRBD1. Per the germline V gene, CDR1 is KGHSH and CDR2 is LQKENI. The ends lost 3 bases at V and 5 bases at J; junction bases unmatched: 4. The CDR3 loop spans 13 amino acids.

The V and J genes are TRBV9 and TRBJ1-1, with D uncertain. The germline CDR1 and CDR2 sequences are SGDLS and YYNGEE. Trimming took 4 bases from V and 12 from J, leaving 22 bases between them. CDR3 length equals 14 residues. The CDR3 is CASSSHEGSLATFF. The DNA of the CDR3 is TGTGCCAGCAGCTCCCACGAAGGAAGTTTAGCAACTTTCTTT.

This chain connects TRBV27 to TRBJ1-6, with a weak D call TRBD1 (6 bases). The V end was cut by 8 bases, the J end by 0 bases, with 11 bases between. The germline gives CDR1 MNHEY, CDR2 SMNVEV (reference sequence). The CDR3 has 15 residues. The CDR3 loop reads CASGQLSSYNSPLHF. As DNA, the CDR3 is TGTGCCAGCGGACAGTTGAGCTCCTATAATTCACCCCTCCACTTT.

V and J are TRBV7-2 and TRBJ2-2, with 8 bases matching TRBD1. V was pared by 0 bases and J by 6 bases, with 9 bases of the junction left unmatched. Germline-derived CDR1 and CDR2 are SGHTA and FQGNSA. This CDR3 comprises 17 residues. The CDR3: CASSLAQGGQAPGELFF. CDR3 DNA sequence: TGTGCCAGCAGCTTAGCTCAAGGGGGACAGGCCCCCGGGGAGCTGTTTTTT. The full variable domain, rest sourced from reference TRBV7-2 and TRBJ2-2, is GAGVSQSPSNKVTEKGKDVELRCDPISGHTALYWYRQSLGQGLEFLIYFQGNSAPDKSGLPSDRFSAERTGGSVSTLTIQRTQQEDSAVYLCASSLAQGGQAPGELFFGEGSRLTVL.

This chain connects TRBV19 to TRBJ1-1; D call uncertain. V was clipped by 6 bases and J by 0 bases, with 8 bases between them. Germline CDR1 is LNHDA and CDR2 is SQIVND (reference sequence). The CDR3 runs to 13 residues. CDR3 coding DNA: TGTGCCAGTAGCCTTCGGGTGAACACTGAAGCTTTCTTT. Translation gives CASSLRVNTEAFF.

The genes are TRBV5-6 and TRBJ2-1, with D hard to call. V gave up 2 bases and J gave up 0 bases, with 15 bases separating them. The CDR3 is 17 residues long. Germline loops: CDR1 SGHDT, CDR2 YYEEEE. For the CDR3, the DNA is TGTGCCAGCAGCTTCCGGCCAACCCATAGCTCCTACAATGAGCAGTTCTTC. It specifies CASSFRPTHSSYNEQFF.

CDR3 nucleotides: TGTGCCACCGAGACAGCCACATACGAGCAGTACTTC. Its protein is CATETATYEQYF. The J gene is TRBJ2-7, the V gene TRBV28, with a possible D match to TRBD1 (5 bases). CDR3 length: 12 amino acids. Deletions cut 10 bases from V and 4 bases from J, with 14 bases between. Germline V lookup: CDR1 MDHEN, CDR2 SYDVKM.

A single count supports this clonotype. The rearrangement uses TRBV10-3 and TRBJ2-6; unclear D gene. Germline CDR1 reads ENHRY; CDR2 reads SYGVKD. This CDR3 is 15 amino acids long. The ends were cut back, 5 bases at V and 0 bases at J, with 8 bases in the middle. The CDR3 here is CAISTDNSGANVLTF. The CDR3 bases are TGTGCCATCAGTACCGACAACTCTGGGGCCAACGTCCTGACTTTC.

The chain links TRBV28 to TRBJ1-1, with D unclear. With 5 bases removed from V and 7 bases from J, the gap between germline ends came to 11 bases. Germline V gene data show CDR1 as MDHEN and CDR2 as SYDVKM. This CDR3 comprises 12 residues. CDR3 nucleotides: TGTGCCAGCAGTCACGGGAGTTTTGAAGCTTTCTTT. It encodes CASSHGSFEAFF.

V is TRBV20-1 and J is TRBJ1-5, with 10 bases matching TRBD1. This CDR3 spans 15 amino acids. The germline gives CDR1 DFQATT, CDR2 SNEGSKA (reference sequence). Trimming cost V 5 bases and J 0 bases; bases outside gene matches: 4. This chain's CDR3 is CSAPDRGDSNQPQHF. CDR3 nucleotide sequence: TGCAGTGCTCCGGACAGGGGGGATAGCAATCAGCCCCAGCATTTT.

CDR3 DNA: TGTGCCACCGGGACACTAGATACGCAGTATTTT. This codes for CATGTLDTQYF. The V gene is TRBV24-1, the J gene TRBJ2-3; a possible D gene is TRBD1 (6 bases). Looked up from germline, CDR1 is KGHDR and CDR2 is SFDVKD. This CDR3 comprises 11 residues. V lost 9 bases, J lost 5 bases, and 8 bases lay in between.

J is TRBJ2-2 and V is TRBV28; tentative D call: TRBD1 (6 bases). Trimming took off 4 bases at V and 3 bases at J, with 6 bases between the two ends. The CDR3 is 13 residues long. Germline V gives CDR1 MDHEN, CDR2 SYDVKM. The CDR3, as DNA: TGTGCCAGCAGTTCAGGGGACACCGGGGAGCTGTTTTTT. It encodes CASSSGDTGELFF.